The count of the clone carrying this T cell receptor beta chain is one. Its antigen is unidentified. Primers for the PCR totalled 60 Vbeta and 13 Jbeta. Data came from immunoSEQ multiplex PCR; TCRdb stores just in-frame clones and leaves some out. The sample holds 150,000 to 200,000 clones, about 75% seen once. Trimming stripped 2 bases from V and 5 bases from J, with 21 bases between. The CDR3 length is 17 residues. Germline CDR1 and CDR2: SEHNR and FQNEAQ (reference sequence). The data are from a study of cytomegalovirus exposure and HLA in healthy donors. Study-wide results and limits: CMV serostatus stood as the only immune exposure information on hand.

The sample was PBMCs. V is TRBV7-9 and J is TRBJ1-2; D call uncertain. The clonotype originates from a female donor in good health and CMV-seronegative. CDR3 coding DNA: TGTGCCAGCAGCTTAAATTTAGGGTCGGGGTTAAGTTATGGCTACACCTTC. Its translation is CASSLNLGSGLSYGYTF. Combining the CDR3 with reference TRBV7-9 and TRBJ1-2 gives the whole variable domain DTGVSQNPRHKITKRGQNVTFRCDPISEHNRLYWYRQTLGQGPEFLTYFQNEAQLEKSRLLSDRFSAERPKGSFSTLEIQRTEQGDSAMYLCASSLNLGSGLSYGYTFGSGTRLTVV.